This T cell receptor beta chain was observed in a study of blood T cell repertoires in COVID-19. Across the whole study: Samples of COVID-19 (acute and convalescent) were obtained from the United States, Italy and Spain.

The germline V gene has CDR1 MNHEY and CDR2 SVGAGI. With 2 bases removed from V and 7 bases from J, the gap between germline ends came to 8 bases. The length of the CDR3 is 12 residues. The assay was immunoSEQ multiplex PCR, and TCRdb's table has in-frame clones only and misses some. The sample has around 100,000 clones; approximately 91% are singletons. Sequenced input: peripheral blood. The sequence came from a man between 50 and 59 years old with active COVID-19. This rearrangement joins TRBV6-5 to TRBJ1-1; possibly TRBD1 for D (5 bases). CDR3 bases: TGTGCCAGCAGTTACGCGCAGGGTGAAGCTTTCTTT. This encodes CASSYAQGEAFF.